Presented here are 22 T cell receptor beta chains from one specimen sequenced in a study of OX40 agonist ivuxolimab in advanced cancers. Sequenced by immunoSEQ multiplex PCR; TCRdb stores in-frame clones only, minus some. The sample contains about 69,000 clones, just over 90% of which appear only once. This specimen was CD4+ or CD8+ T cells sorted from blood, taken in a trial of the OX40 agonist ivuxolimab. The receptors originated from an adult with an advanced solid tumor such as melanoma, head and neck, liver or kidney cancer.

This chain links TRBV9 with TRBJ2-7; D is unresolved. From germline, CDR1 is SGDLS and CDR2 YYNGEE. Trimming removed 4 bases from V and 2 bases from J, with 13 bases in between. The CDR3 covers 14 residues. Written as DNA, the CDR3 is TGTGCCAGCAGCCCCCCCCCTCCCACCTACGAGCAGTACTTC. Translating gives CASSPPPPTYEQYF.

The table lists this clone with a count of one. This sequence joins TRBV7-2 and TRBJ1-6, with 7 bases matching TRBD1. The J segment lost 6 bases and the V segment lost 3 bases, leaving 5 bases of the junction unmatched. CDR3 length equals 15 residues. Germline CDR1 and CDR2: SGHTA and FQGNSA. DNA for the CDR3: TGTGCCAGCAGCTTCAGACAGGGATTTAATTCACCCCTCCACTTT. Its translation: CASSFRQGFNSPLHF.

This chain joins TRBV6-5 and TRBJ2-3; D is ambiguous. Germline CDR1 is MNHEY and CDR2 is SVGAGI. The CDR3 extends over 13 amino acids. Trimming left V 4 bases short and J 0 bases short, with 5 bases between. The CDR3 here is CASSFKSTDTQYF. DNA of the CDR3: TGTGCCAGCAGTTTCAAAAGCACAGATACGCAGTATTTT.

The CDR3 nucleotides are TGCGCCAGCAGCCAAGATCTGCCTAGCGGGAACTACGAGCAGTACTTC. Its protein is CASSQDLPSGNYEQYF. The gene calls are TRBV4-1 and TRBJ2-7, with 9 bases that match TRBD2. The germline gives CDR1 MGHRA, CDR2 YSYEKL. V was clipped by 0 bases and J by 3 bases; unmatched bases: 6. The length of the CDR3 is 16 residues.

The rearrangement links TRBV19 to TRBJ1-1; D is undetermined. V was cut by 7 bases and J by 0 bases, with 9 bases left in between. The CDR3 runs to 13 residues. Germline V CDR1 and CDR2: LNHDA, SQIVND (reference sequence). Here the CDR3 DNA reads TGTGCCAGTAACGACATCATGAACACTGAAGCTTTCTTT. Translating it yields CASNDIMNTEAFF.

This clone was picked up one time. The chain has TRBV27 and TRBJ2-1; perhaps D is TRBD1 or TRBD2 (6 bases each). Per the germline V gene, CDR1 is MNHEY and CDR2 is SMNVEV (reference sequence). Trimming cost V 11 bases and J 8 bases, with 19 bases left between them. CDR3 length: 13 residues. CDR3 protein: CAGGTPNTDEQFF. For the CDR3, the DNA is TGTGCCGGCGGGACACCCAACACAGATGAGCAGTTCTTC.

This chain connects TRBV7-2 to TRBJ2-5, with TRBD2 identical over 8 bases. V lost 3 bases and J lost 5; bases outside the gene matches: 2. This CDR3 comprises 13 residues. Germline lookup yields CDR1 SGHTA and CDR2 FQGNSA. CDR3 coding DNA: TGTGCCAGCAGCTTCCGACTAGCGGAGACCCAGTACTTC. It translates to CASSFRLAETQYF.

The chain recombines TRBV13 with TRBJ2-7, with a possible D match to TRBD2 (7 bases). The V gene lost 5 bases and the J gene lost 5 bases, with 10 bases spanning the gap. This CDR3 is built from 12 residues. Germline V gene sequence: CDR1 PRHDT, CDR2 FYEKMQ (reference sequence). The chain's CDR3 is CASSKGGDEQYF. CDR3 nucleotides: TGTGCCAGCAGCAAAGGGGGGGACGAGCAGTACTTC.

This clone was found a few times. The V call is TRBV4-2, the J call TRBJ2-2; tentatively, D is TRBD1 (6 bases). Trimming stripped 3 bases from V and 5 bases from J, with 22 bases between. CDR1 is LGHNA and CDR2 is YNFKEQ in the germline V gene. There are 18 residues in the CDR3. The CDR3 sequence: CASSQGIGQLRLTGELFF. DNA of the CDR3: TGTGCCAGCAGCCAGGGTATCGGACAGCTTCGTCTAACCGGGGAGCTGTTTTTT.

The V gene is TRBV6-5, the J gene TRBJ1-2; D is ambiguous. Per the germline V gene, CDR1 is MNHEY and CDR2 is SVGAGI. CDR3 length equals 15 residues. Trimming took off 3 bases at V and 3 bases at J, with 14 bases between the two ends. In DNA form, the CDR3 reads TGTGCCAGCAGTTATGGCACGGGTACGGACTATGGCTACACCTTC. Its protein product is CASSYGTGTDYGYTF.

V and J are TRBV27 and TRBJ1-1; a weak D match, TRBD1 (5 bases). Per the germline V gene, CDR1 is MNHEY and CDR2 is SMNVEV (reference sequence). This CDR3 contains 14 residues. V lost 0 bases to trimming and J lost 5 bases, with 10 bases between them. CDR3 protein: CASSLSWGGTEAFF. The CDR3 DNA is TGTGCCAGCAGTTTATCATGGGGGGGTACTGAAGCTTTCTTT.

The chain is built from TRBV9 and TRBJ2-1; a weak D match, TRBD2 (7 bases). Germline V CDR1 and CDR2: SGDLS, YYNGEE. This CDR3 is built from 16 residues. V lost 4 bases and J 2 bases, leaving 16 bases between the germline ends. The CDR3 DNA sequence: TGTGCCAGCAGCTCTTCCTGGGGGGGCCCCTACAATGAGCAGTTCTTC. It is translated as CASSSSWGGPYNEQFF.

This clone was counted only a few times. The V and J genes are TRBV7-9 and TRBJ1-4, with D unresolved. The germline V and J ends were trimmed by 0 bases and 6 bases, with 5 bases remaining between them. Germline lookup yields CDR1 SEHNR and CDR2 FQNEAQ (reference sequence). This CDR3 region has 13 residues. The CDR3 here is CASSLAYDEKLFF. CDR3 DNA: TGTGCCAGCAGCTTAGCTTACGATGAAAAACTGTTTTTT.

The rearrangement uses TRBV28 and TRBJ1-1; D is possibly TRBD1 (5 bases). This CDR3 spans 13 amino acids. V lost 7 bases and J lost 4, with 13 bases in between. Germline V lookup: CDR1 MDHEN, CDR2 SYDVKM. CDR3: CASNPWGGTEAFF. The CDR3 nucleotides read TGTGCCAGCAACCCTTGGGGGGGCACTGAAGCTTTCTTT.

The chain links TRBV15 to TRBJ2-7, with TRBD1 matching over 8 bases. The CDR3 length is 16 residues. Trimming cost V 5 bases and J 2 bases; bases outside gene matches: 11. Germline V gene lookup returns CDR1 LNHNV and CDR2 YYDKDF (reference sequence). The CDR3 nucleotides read TGTGCCACCAGCGGGACTCGGACAGGGAGCCCCTACGAGCAGTACTTC. It is translated as CATSGTRTGSPYEQYF.

The rearrangement joins TRBV4-3 to TRBJ2-3, with 11 bases fitting TRBD2. Germline lookup yields CDR1 LGHNA and CDR2 YSLEER. The CDR3 is 19 residues long. J gave up 2 bases and V 0 bases, and 10 bases lay outside the gene matches. The CDR3 is CASSQEATSGVHYTDTQYF. The CDR3 region has the DNA TGCGCCAGCAGCCAAGAGGCGACTAGCGGGGTCCACTACACAGATACGCAGTATTTT.

The chain is built from TRBV18 and TRBJ2-3, with 10 nucleotides matching TRBD1. V shed 6 bases, J shed 4 bases, and the junction held 13 bases outside the gene matches. The CDR3 contains 17 residues. CDR1 is KGHSH and CDR2 is LQKENI in the germline V gene. The DNA of the CDR3 is TGTGCCAGCTCCCCCGCCTACGGGACAGGGGACCCAGATACGCAGTATTTT. It is translated as CASSPAYGTGDPDTQYF. The whole variable domain, remainder taken from reference TRBV18 and TRBJ2-3, is NAGVMQNPRHLVRRRGQEARLRCSPMKGHSHVYWYRQLPEEGLKFMVYLQKENIIDESGMPKERFSAEFPKEGPSILRIQQVVRGDSAAYFCASSPAYGTGDPDTQYFGPGTRLTVL.

Note on this clone: Sequence at one end of the junction differs from germline and may be a read error. The chain employs TRBV19 and TRBJ2-3, with 8 nucleotides matching TRBD1. The CDR3 is 15 amino acids. Per the germline V gene, CDR1 is LNHDA and CDR2 is SQIVND (reference sequence). The CDR3 DNA follows: TGTGCCAGTAGTCTCTCAGGGGGCTTCACAAATACGCAGTATTTT. It is translated as CASSLSGGFTNTQYF.

The gene calls are TRBV5-8 and TRBJ1-5, with D maybe TRBD1 (6 bases). Trimming removed 0 bases at V and 6 bases at J, with 13 bases between. In germline, CDR1 is SGHTS, CDR2 YDEGEE. This CDR3 has 15 amino acids. CDR3 amino acids: CASSLGLGGGQPQHF. CDR3 nucleotide sequence: TGTGCCAGCAGCTTGGGGTTAGGAGGGGGTCAGCCCCAGCATTTT.

This chain uses TRBV28 with TRBJ2-1; no clear D gene. CDR3 length: 12 amino acids. Looked up from germline, CDR1 is MDHEN and CDR2 is SYDVKM. Deletions cut 5 bases from V and 7 bases from J, with 9 bases between. CDR3 residues: CASSITGNEQFF. As DNA, the CDR3 is TGTGCCAGCAGTATCACGGGTAATGAGCAGTTCTTC. Variable domain in full (rest from reference TRBV28 and TRBJ2-1): DVKVTQSSRYLVKRTGEKVFLECVQDMDHENMFWYRQDPGLGLRLIYFSYDVKMKEKGDIPEGYSVSREKKERFSLILESASTNQTSMYLCASSITGNEQFFGPGTRLTVL.

The V and J genes are TRBV30 and TRBJ1-3, with D possibly being TRBD1 (5 bases). V lost 1 base and J 2 bases, leaving 18 bases between the germline ends. The CDR3 runs to 17 residues. The germline gives CDR1 GTSNPN, CDR2 SVGIG (reference sequence). CDR3 amino acids: CAWSDPPGPSPGNTIYF. Written as DNA, the CDR3 is TGTGCCTGGAGTGACCCTCCGGGACCGAGTCCTGGAAACACCATATATTTT.

This clone was observed a single time. The chain recombines TRBV27 with TRBJ2-3; no clear D gene. The germline V gene encodes CDR1 MNHEY and CDR2 SMNVEV (reference sequence). The CDR3 sequence is 11 residues long. The V end was cut by 4 bases, the J end by 6 bases, with 5 bases between. DNA for the CDR3: TGTGCCAGCAGTTATATGGATACGCAGTATTTT. Translated: CASSYMDTQYF.